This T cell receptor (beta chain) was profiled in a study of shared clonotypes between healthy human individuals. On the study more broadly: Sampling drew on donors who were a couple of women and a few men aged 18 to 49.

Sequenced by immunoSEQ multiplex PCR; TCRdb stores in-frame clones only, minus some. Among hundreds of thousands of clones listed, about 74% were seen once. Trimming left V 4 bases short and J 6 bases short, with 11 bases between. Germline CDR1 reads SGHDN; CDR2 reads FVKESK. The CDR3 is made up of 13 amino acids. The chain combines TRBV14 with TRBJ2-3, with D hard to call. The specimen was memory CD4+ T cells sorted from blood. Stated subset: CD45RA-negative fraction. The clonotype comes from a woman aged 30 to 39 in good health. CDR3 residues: CASSRSFGDTQYF. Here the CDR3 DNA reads TGTGCCAGCAGCCGCAGCTTTGGGGATACGCAGTATTTT.